This T cell receptor beta chain was observed in a study of identical twins. Study-wide results and limits: The authors noted that invariant MAIT and iNKT cells could partly confound zero-insertion analyses.

TCRdb re-derived calls from the 5' RACE reads in MiXCR, one entry per CDR3 protein. The repertoire holds about 690,000 distinct CDR3 sequences, with roughly 20% as singletons. This clonotype has a single count. Its specificity is not known. The CDR3 has 17 amino acids. With V trimmed by 0 bases and J by 6 bases, 11 bases remained unmatched. Germline values: CDR1 DFQATT, CDR2 SNEGSKA (reference sequence). The same specimen was also included in a second study, on T cells expressing NK-cell markers.

The sequenced sample was PBMCs. This chain connects TRBV20-1 to TRBJ2-3; 11 nucleotides line up with TRBD2. This receptor was identified in a woman between 18 and 29 years old in good health. For the CDR3, the DNA is TGCAGTGCTAGAGACCCCTTTAGCGGGGGGGCGTGGGATACGCAGTATTTT. Protein: CSARDPFSGGAWDTQYF.